The present T cell receptor beta chain was sequenced within a study of blood T cells in healthy people across ages. Study findings and constraints: Diversity was estimated from one million T cells, and these estimates were considered underestimates. Strongly correlated with naive T cell percentage was TCR beta diversity. Both higher diversity and more naive CD4+ cells marked long-lived donors when set against aged donors.

Through a sample-barcoded 5' primer and a J-beta primer mix, a second PCR was run for about 6 to 12 cycles. TCRdb used MiXCR to reprocess the 5' RACE reads, holding one entry per CDR3 protein. The sample has 910,000 or so distinct CDR3 sequences; roughly 47% are singletons. As to this clonotype: Its antigen is unidentified.

Isolation per sample recovered at least 7 million PBMCs. The germline V and J ends were trimmed by 4 bases and 7 bases, with 6 bases remaining between them. The CDR3 sequence is 11 residues long. Germline V CDR1 and CDR2: MRHNA, SNTAGT. Source material: blood. The clonotype was recovered from a woman aged 60-70 years in good health. The chain links TRBV6-4 to TRBJ2-3; D is unclear. In nucleotides, the CDR3 is TGTGCCAGCAGTGTCGGTAATACGCAGTATTTT. Its protein product is CASSVGNTQYF.